These T cell receptor beta chains were read from a single sample in a study of T-cell reconstitution after alpha-beta-depleted transplantation in children. TCRdb independently ran MiXCR on the PCR reads; one entry per CDR3 protein. Among hundreds of thousands of distinct CDR3 sequences listed, roughly 7.7% were seen once. The sample in question was PBMCs, mostly from graft donor cells, obtained 180 days after TCRalphabeta/CD19-depleted stem cell transplant. These receptors originate from a male patient younger than 18 who had a stem cell transplant for acute lymphoblastic leukemia, so the T cells may come from the graft donor. The CDR3 runs from the conserved cysteine through the conserved F or W. The D gene is left open where the match is weak. Size is stated for part of the rows, as once, few or many counts, or as a class when the clone is expanded.

abundance,j_gene,v_gene,d_gene,len,CDR3nt,CDR3aa
many,TRBJ2-7,TRBV20-1,-,15,TGCAGTGCCAACTTTATTGGGGGCGTCTCCTACGAGCAGTACTTC,CSANFIGGVSYEQYF
many,TRBJ2-2,TRBV4-3,-,15,TGCGCCAGCAGCCAAGACCAACTTGGCACCGGGGAGCTGTTTTTT,CASSQDQLGTGELFF
many,TRBJ1-2,TRBV7-6,-,15,TGTGCCAGCAGTCCCGGGGGCAGTTCCCTCTATGGCTACACCTTC,CASSPGGSSLYGYTF
many,TRBJ1-1,TRBV4-3,-,14,TGCGCCAGCAGCCAAAAGGTCTCCGCGGGGGAAGCTTTCTTT,CASSQKVSAGEAFF
many,TRBJ2-5,TRBV4-2,-,17,TGTGCCAGCAGCCAAGAGGGGGAAGCCGCTGCCAGAGAGACCCAGTACTTC,CASSQEGEAAARETQYF
many,TRBJ1-2,TRBV3-1,-,18,TGTGCCAGCAGCCAAGATAGGAGAGGATATACTGAGAGTGGTGGCTACACCTTC,CASSQDRRGYTESGGYTF
many,TRBJ2-4,TRBV5-1,-,13,TGCGCCAGCAGCTTCAGGCAGGGAGACATTCAGTACTTC,CASSFRQGDIQYF
many,TRBJ1-1,TRBV9,-,13,TGTGCCAGCAGCGTAGGGTCAGGGAGTGAAGCTTTCTTT,CASSVGSGSEAFF
many,TRBJ2-2,TRBV9,-,15,TGTGCCAGCAGCGTAGGGGACTCCTACACCGGGGAGCTGTTTTTT,CASSVGDSYTGELFF
many,TRBJ2-1,TRBV3-1,TRBD1,14,TGTGCCAGCAGCACCCGGACAGGGTTCAATGAGCAGTTCTTC,CASSTRTGFNEQFF
many,TRBJ2-1,TRBV7-2,TRBD2,14,TGTGCCAGCAGCTTAAGACTAGCGGGGAATGAGCAGTTCTTC,CASSLRLAGNEQFF
many,TRBJ1-3,TRBV12-3/TRBV12-4,-,14,TGTGCCAGCAGCCCCGGTTCCTCTGGAAACACCATATATTTT,CASSPGSSGNTIYF
-,TRBJ1-6,TRBV4-2,-,15,TGTGCCAGCAGCCAAGCACCACTTGGGAATTCACCCCTCCACTTT,CASSQAPLGNSPLHF
many,TRBJ2-6,TRBV3-1,-,14,TGTGCCAGCAGCCACGGCTCTGGGGCCAACGTCCTGACTTTC,CASSHGSGANVLTF
-,TRBJ2-1,TRBV20-1,-,12,TGCAGTGCTAGCCGCCGCTACAATGAGCAGTTCTTC,CSASRRYNEQFF
many,TRBJ2-5,TRBV20-1,-,16,TGCAGTGCGACCCAGCGGGCAGGGGGGGTACAAGAGACCCAGTACTTC,CSATQRAGGVQETQYF
many,TRBJ1-3,TRBV20-1,TRBD1,21,TGCAGTGCTAGACTAGTCAGTCCGGACAGGGGAATCTGGAGCTCTGGAAACACCATATATTTT,CSARLVSPDRGIWSSGNTIYF
many,TRBJ1-5,TRBV3-1,-,13,TGTGCCAGCTCCTTGCCAGGGGTTCAGCCCCAGCATTTT,CASSLPGVQPQHF
many,TRBJ1-4,TRBV29-1,-,12,TGCAGCGTTTTTGCAACTAATGAAAAACTGTTTTTT,CSVFATNEKLFF
many,TRBJ1-2,TRBV7-9,-,15,TGTGCCAGCAGCTTAAATGGAGACCAGCCCTTTGGCTACACCTTC,CASSLNGDQPFGYTF
many,TRBJ1-1,TRBV28,-,16,TGTGCCAGCAGTTTATTCGGGGGAGTCACGAACACTGAAGCTTTCTTT,CASSLFGGVTNTEAFF
few,TRBJ1-2,TRBV18,TRBD1,12,TGTGCCAGCGCAGGGGGCTCCTATGGCTACACCTTC,CASAGGSYGYTF
many,TRBJ2-4,TRBV4-3,TRBD2,16,TGCGCCAGCAGCCAAGAGGGAGGGGAGTACAGAAACATTCAGTACTTC,CASSQEGGEYRNIQYF
many,TRBJ2-7,TRBV14,TRBD2,14,TGTGCCAGCAGCCTGGGACTACCTGCGGGCGAGCAGTACTTC,CASSLGLPAGEQYF
many,TRBJ2-3,TRBV20-1,-,13,TGCAGTGCTGACACGCAGGGAAGGGATACGCAGTATTTT,CSADTQGRDTQYF